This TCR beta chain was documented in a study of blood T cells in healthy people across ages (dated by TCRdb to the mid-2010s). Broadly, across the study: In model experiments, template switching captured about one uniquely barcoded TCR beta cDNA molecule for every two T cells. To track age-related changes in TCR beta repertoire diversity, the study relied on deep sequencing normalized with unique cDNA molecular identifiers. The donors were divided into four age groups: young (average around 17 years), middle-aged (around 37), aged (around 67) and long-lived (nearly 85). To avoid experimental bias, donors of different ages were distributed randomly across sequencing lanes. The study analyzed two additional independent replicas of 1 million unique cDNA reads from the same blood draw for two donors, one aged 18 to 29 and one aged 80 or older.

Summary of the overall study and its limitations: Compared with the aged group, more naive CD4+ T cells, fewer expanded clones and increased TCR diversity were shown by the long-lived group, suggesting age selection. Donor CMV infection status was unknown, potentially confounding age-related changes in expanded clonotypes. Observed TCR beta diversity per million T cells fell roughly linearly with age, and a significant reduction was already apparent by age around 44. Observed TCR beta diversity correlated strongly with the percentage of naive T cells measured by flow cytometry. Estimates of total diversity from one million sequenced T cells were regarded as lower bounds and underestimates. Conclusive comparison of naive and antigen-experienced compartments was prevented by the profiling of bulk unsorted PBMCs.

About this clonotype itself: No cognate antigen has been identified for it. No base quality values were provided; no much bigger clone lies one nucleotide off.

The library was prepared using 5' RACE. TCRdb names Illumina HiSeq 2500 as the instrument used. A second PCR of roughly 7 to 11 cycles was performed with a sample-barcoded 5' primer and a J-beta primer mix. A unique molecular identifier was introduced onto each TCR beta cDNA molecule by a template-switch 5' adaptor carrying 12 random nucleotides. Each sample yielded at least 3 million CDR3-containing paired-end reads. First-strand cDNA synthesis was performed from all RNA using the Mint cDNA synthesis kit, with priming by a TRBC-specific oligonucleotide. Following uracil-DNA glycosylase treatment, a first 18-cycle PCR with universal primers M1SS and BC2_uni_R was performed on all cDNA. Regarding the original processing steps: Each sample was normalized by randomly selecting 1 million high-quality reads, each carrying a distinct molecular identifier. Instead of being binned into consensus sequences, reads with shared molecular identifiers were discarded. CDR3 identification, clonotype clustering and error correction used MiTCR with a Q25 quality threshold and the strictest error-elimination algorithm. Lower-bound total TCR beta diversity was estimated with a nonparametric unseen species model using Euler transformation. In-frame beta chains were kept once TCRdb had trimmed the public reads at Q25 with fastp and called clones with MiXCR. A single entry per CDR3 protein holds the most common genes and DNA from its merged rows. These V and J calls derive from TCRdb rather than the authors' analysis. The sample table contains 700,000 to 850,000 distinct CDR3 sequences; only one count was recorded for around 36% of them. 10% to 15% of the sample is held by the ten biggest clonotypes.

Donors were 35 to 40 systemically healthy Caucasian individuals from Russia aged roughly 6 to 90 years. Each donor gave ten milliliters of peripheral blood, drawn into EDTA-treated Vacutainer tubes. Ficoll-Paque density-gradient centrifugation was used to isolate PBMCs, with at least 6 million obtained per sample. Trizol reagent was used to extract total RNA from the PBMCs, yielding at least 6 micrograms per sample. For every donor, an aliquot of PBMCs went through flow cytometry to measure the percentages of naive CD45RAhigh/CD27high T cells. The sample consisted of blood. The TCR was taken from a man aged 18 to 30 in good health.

The CDR3 reads as follows: CASSQLLHGGYTF. The DNA sequence is TGTGCCAGCAGCCAGTTACTACACGGGGGCTACACCTTC. Recombination joined TRBV3-1 with TRBJ1-2, with no D gene named confidently. Relative to germline, V is 3 bases shorter and J is 8 bases shorter, with 13 bases between their ends. According to the germline V gene (reference sequence), CDR1 reads LGHDT and CDR2 reads YNNKEL. The CDR3 sequence holds 13 residues, the cysteine and phenylalanine included. Only the CDR3 region is kept as DNA, spanning 39 bases read in frame from base 1.